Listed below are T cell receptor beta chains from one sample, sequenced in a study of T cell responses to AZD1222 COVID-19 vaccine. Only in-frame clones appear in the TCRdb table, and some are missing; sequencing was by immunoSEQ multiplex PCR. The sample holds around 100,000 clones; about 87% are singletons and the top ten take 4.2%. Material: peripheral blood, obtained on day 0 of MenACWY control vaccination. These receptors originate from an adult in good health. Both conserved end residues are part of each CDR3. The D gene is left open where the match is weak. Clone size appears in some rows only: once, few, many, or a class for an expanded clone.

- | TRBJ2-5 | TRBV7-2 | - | CASSFTGIQETQYF | TGTGCCAGCAGCTTCACGGGAATCCAAGAGACCCAGTACTTC
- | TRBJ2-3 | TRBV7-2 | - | CASSLGGSGGDTQYF | TGTGCCAGCAGCTTGGGTGGGAGTGGCGGAGATACGCAGTATTTT
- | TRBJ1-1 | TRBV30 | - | CAWSPGGEAFF | TGTGCCTGGAGTCCCGGTGGGGAGGCTTTCTTT
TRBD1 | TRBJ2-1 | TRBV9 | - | CASSGGRQGSSYNEQFF | TGTGCCAGCAGCGGGGGGAGACAGGGGAGCTCCTACAATGAGCAGTTCTTC
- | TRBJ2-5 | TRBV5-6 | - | CASSLRRVTETQYF | TGTGCCAGCAGCTTGAGGAGGGTGACCGAGACCCAGTACTTC
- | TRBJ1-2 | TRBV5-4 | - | CASSPDLFGNYGYTF | TGTGCCAGCAGCCCGGACCTCTTCGGGAACTATGGCTACACCTTC
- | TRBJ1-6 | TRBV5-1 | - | CASSLGGTRGNSPLHF | TGCGCCAGCAGCTTGGGCGGGACAAGGGGTAATTCACCCCTCCACTTT
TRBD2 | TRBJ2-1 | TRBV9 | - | CASSVGESSGKNEQFF | TGTGCCAGCAGCGTAGGGGAGTCTAGCGGCAAGAATGAGCAGTTCTTC
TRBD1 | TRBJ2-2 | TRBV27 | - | CASSVYRGLTGELFF | TGTGCCAGCAGTGTCTACAGGGGGCTCACCGGGGAGCTGTTTTTT
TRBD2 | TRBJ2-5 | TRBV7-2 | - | CASSLGLAEETQYF | TGTGCCAGCAGCTTGGGTCTAGCGGAAGAGACCCAGTACTTC
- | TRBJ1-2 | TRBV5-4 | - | CASSLALQNYGYTF | TGTGCCAGCAGCTTGGCCTTGCAAAACTATGGCTACACCTTC
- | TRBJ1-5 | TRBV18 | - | CASSPRGQITNSNQPQHF | TGTGCCAGCTCACCAAGGGGACAAATCACAAATAGCAATCAGCCCCAGCATTTT
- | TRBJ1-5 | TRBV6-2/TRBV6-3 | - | CASSYTDQPQHF | TGTGCCAGCAGTTACACAGATCAGCCCCAGCATTTT
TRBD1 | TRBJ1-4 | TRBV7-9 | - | CASSYGQGTTTNEKLFF | TGTGCCAGCAGCTACGGACAGGGAACGACAACTAATGAAAAACTGTTTTTT
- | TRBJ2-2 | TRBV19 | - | CATSYYTGELFF | TGTGCCACCTCGTACTACACCGGGGAGCTGTTTTTT
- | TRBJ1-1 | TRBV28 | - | CASSFWTEAFF | TGTGCCAGCAGTTTTTGGACTGAAGCTTTCTTT
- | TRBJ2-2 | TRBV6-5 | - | CASSFMTNTGELFF | TGTGCCAGCAGTTTTATGACCAACACCGGGGAGCTGTTTTTT
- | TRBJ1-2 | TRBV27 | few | CASSPALDNNYGYTF | TGTGCCAGCAGTCCCGCCCTGGACAATAACTATGGCTACACCTTC
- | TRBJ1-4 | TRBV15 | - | CATSRDLAVNEKLFF | TGTGCCACCAGCAGAGATCTGGCCGTTAATGAAAAACTGTTTTTT
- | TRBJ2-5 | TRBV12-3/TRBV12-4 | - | CASSFGTPETQYF | TGTGCCAGCAGTTTTGGCACCCCGGAGACCCAGTACTTC
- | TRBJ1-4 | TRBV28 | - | CASSRHVEANEKLFF | TGTGCCAGCAGTCGGCACGTAGAGGCTAATGAAAAACTGTTTTTT
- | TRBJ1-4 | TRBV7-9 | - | CASSSSGFNEKLFF | TGTGCCAGCAGCTCCTCGGGTTTTAATGAAAAACTGTTTTTT
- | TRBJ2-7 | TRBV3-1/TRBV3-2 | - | CASSHRGGSEQYF | TGTGCCAGCAGTCATAGGGGGGGTAGCGAGCAGTACTTC
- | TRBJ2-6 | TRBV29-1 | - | CSVGLAGANVLTF | TGCAGCGTTGGACTAGCTGGGGCCAACGTCCTGACTTTC
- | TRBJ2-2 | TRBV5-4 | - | CASSLWTGAFTGELFF | TGTGCCAGCAGCTTGTGGACGGGGGCGTTCACCGGGGAGCTGTTTTTT
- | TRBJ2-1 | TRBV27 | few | CASSYVHRDEQFF | TGTGCCAGCAGTTACGTACACAGGGACGAGCAGTTCTTC
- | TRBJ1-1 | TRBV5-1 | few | CASSKGEGAGTEAFF | TGCGCCAGCAGCAAAGGGGAAGGGGCCGGGACTGAAGCTTTCTTT
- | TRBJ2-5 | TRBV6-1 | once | CASSESIGLAQETQYF | TGTGCCAGCAGTGAATCTATAGGTTTGGCCCAAGAGACCCAGTACTTC
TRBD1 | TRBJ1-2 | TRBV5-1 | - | CASSLGQGLGGYTF | TGCGCCAGCAGCTTAGGACAGGGGCTTGGCGGCTACACCTTC
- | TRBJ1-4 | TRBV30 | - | CAWSAGRSEKLFF | TGTGCCTGGAGTGCGGGAAGGTCTGAAAAACTGTTTTTT
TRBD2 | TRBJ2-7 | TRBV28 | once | CASSLAGVSYEQYF | TGTGCCAGCAGTTTAGCGGGAGTATCCTACGAGCAGTACTTC
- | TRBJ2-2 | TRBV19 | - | CASNGAANTGELFF | TGTGCCAGTAATGGAGCGGCTAACACCGGGGAGCTGTTTTTT
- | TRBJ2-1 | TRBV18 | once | CASSPLSLLSGSSYNEQFF | TGTGCCAGCTCACCACTGAGCCTTTTGTCGGGGTCCTCCTACAATGAGCAGTTCTTC
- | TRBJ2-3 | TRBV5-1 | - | CASAPGQRSTDTQYF | TGCGCCAGCGCCCCCGGACAGCGTAGCACAGATACGCAGTATTTT
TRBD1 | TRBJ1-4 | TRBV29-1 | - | CSVQGAATNEKLFF | TGCAGCGTTCAGGGGGCGGCAACTAATGAAAAACTGTTTTTT
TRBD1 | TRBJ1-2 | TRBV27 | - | CASSGDSYYGYTF | TGTGCCAGCAGTGGGGACAGCTACTATGGCTACACCTTC
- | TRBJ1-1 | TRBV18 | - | CASSALGGTSRTIEAFF | TGTGCCAGCTCGGCCCTGGGGGGAACCAGCCGAACGATAGAAGCTTTCTTT
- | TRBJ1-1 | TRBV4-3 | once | CASSQDVLPPGTEAFF | TGCGCCAGCAGCCAAGACGTCCTCCCCCCGGGTACTGAAGCTTTCTTT
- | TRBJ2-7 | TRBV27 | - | CASSWNPSYEQYF | TGTGCCAGCAGTTGGAATCCCTCCTACGAGCAGTACTTC
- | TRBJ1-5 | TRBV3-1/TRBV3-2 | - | CASSQGPERNQPQHF | TGTGCCAGCAGCCAGGGACCGGAGCGCAATCAGCCCCAGCATTTT
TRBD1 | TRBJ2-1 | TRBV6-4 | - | CASSDSGTGGYNEQFF | TGTGCCAGCAGTGACTCGGGGACAGGGGGCTACAATGAGCAGTTCTTC
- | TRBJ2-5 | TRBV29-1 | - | CSVGNMEGTQYF | TGCAGCGTTGGCAACATGGAAGGGACCCAGTACTTC
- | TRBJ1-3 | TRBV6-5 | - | CASRVRAGGNTIYF | TGTGCCAGCAGGGTCCGGGCGGGAGGAAACACCATATATTTT
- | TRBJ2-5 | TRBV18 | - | CASSHRGGEPMETQYF | TGTGCCAGCTCCCATAGGGGCGGGGAGCCAATGGAGACCCAGTACTTC